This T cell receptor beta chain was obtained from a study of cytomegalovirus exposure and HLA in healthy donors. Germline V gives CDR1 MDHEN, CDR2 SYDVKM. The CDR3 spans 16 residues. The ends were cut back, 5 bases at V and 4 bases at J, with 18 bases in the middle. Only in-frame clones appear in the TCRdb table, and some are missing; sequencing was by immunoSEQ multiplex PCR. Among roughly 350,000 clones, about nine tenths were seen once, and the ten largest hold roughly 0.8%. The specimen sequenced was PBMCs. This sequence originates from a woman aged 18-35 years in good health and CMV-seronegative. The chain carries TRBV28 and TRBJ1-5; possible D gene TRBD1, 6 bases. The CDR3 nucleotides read TGTGCCAGCAGTCCCGGCCAGGACAGAAAGAATCAGCCCCAGCATTTT. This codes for CASSPGQDRKNQPQHF.